The 26 T cell receptor beta chains listed next were all sequenced from one sample in a study of Ad26.COV2.S vaccination and SARS-CoV-2 variants. Sample treatment: some 20 received Ad26.COV2.S at low or high dose, single or two shots; about 5 received placebo; per-sample allocation not given. On day 63 after the first injection, vaccine and placebo recipients gave samples. Measured with immunoSEQ multiplex PCR; TCRdb has only the in-frame clones, and not every one. The sample includes roughly 320,000 clones, about 86% of them seen just once. This material consisted of peripheral blood, taken in a trial of Ad26.COV2.S vaccine versus placebo. The receptors derive from a person between 18 and 59 years old who received the Ad26.COV2.S COVID-19 vaccine or a placebo.

This rearrangement joins TRBV10-3 to TRBJ2-6; D unclear. Trimming took off 3 bases at V and 3 bases at J, with 12 bases between the two ends. The germline V gene has CDR1 ENHRY and CDR2 SYGVKD. This CDR3 has 16 amino acids. CDR3 nucleotide sequence: TGTGCCATCAGTGATAAGAAAGTAAGTGGGGCCAACGTCCTGACTTTC. It specifies CAISDKKVSGANVLTF.

The sample holds one count of this clone. The chain uses TRBV2 and TRBJ2-3; a weak D match, TRBD1 (6 bases). CDR1 is SNHLY and CDR2 is FYNNEI in the germline V gene. CDR3 length equals 16 residues. V was trimmed by 3 bases and J by 4 bases, leaving 17 bases between them. The CDR3 loop is CASSEGTGFGADTQYF. CDR3 nucleotides: TGTGCCAGCAGTGAGGGTACAGGGTTCGGGGCAGATACGCAGTATTTT.

This chain connects TRBV4-1 to TRBJ1-2, with D possibly matching TRBD1 (5 bases). With 0 bases removed from V and 7 bases from J, the gap between germline ends came to 15 bases. The CDR3 is 15 amino acids. CDR1 MGHRA and CDR2 YSYEKL come from the germline V gene. The CDR3 loop reads CASSQDKGLFSGYTF. As DNA, the CDR3 is TGCGCCAGCAGCCAAGATAAGGGACTGTTTTCTGGCTACACCTTC.

CDR3 loop: CASIRAGSYNEQFF. CDR3 in DNA: TGTGCCAGCATAAGGGCGGGCTCCTACAATGAGCAGTTCTTC. V and J are TRBV6-5 and TRBJ2-1, with D maybe TRBD2 (5 bases). Per the germline V gene, CDR1 is MNHEY and CDR2 is SVGAGI. V dropped 7 bases and J dropped 0 bases, with 10 bases sitting between them. The CDR3 runs 14 residues.

V usage is TRBV6-2 or TRBV6-3 and J usage is TRBJ2-7, with 9 nucleotides matching TRBD1. Germline V CDR1 and CDR2: MNHEY, SVGEGT. V lost 5 bases, J lost 1 base, and 9 bases stayed unmatched. The CDR3 has 16 amino acids. The CDR3 bases are TGTGCCAGCAGTGCCGCCGGGACAGGGAGATCCTACGAGCAGTACTTC. It specifies CASSAAGTGRSYEQYF.

The V and J genes are TRBV2 and TRBJ2-1; 7 nucleotides match TRBD2. The CDR3 contains 14 residues. Germline V gene sequence: CDR1 SNHLY, CDR2 FYNNEI. V was pared by 8 bases and J by 4 bases, with 8 bases of the junction left unmatched. The CDR3 DNA is TGTGCCAGCCAGTCCCGGGACTATTACAATGAGCAGTTCTTC. Its translation is CASQSRDYYNEQFF.

The chain combines TRBV6-5 with TRBJ1-4; 7 bases line up with TRBD1. CDR3 length: 14 residues. The germline V gene has CDR1 MNHEY and CDR2 SVGAGI. V shed 6 bases and J 8 bases; nucleotides not matched to a gene: 9. The CDR3 reads CASRRTGTAEKLFF. The CDR3 region has the DNA TGTGCCAGCAGACGGACCGGGACAGCAGAAAAACTGTTTTTT.

This sequence joins TRBV27 and TRBJ2-3; TRBD2 matches at 11 bases. Germline CDR1 reads MNHEY; CDR2 reads SMNVEV (reference sequence). The ends lost 3 bases at V and 9 bases at J; junction bases unmatched: 8. CDR3 length: 15 residues. CDR3 coding DNA: TGTGCCAGCAGTTTCGGGCCTAGCGGGGGGTGGACGCAGTATTTT. It encodes CASSFGPSGGWTQYF.

The J gene is TRBJ2-5, the V gene TRBV3-1 (or the pseudogene TRBV3-2); 10 bases are shared with TRBD2. V trimming: 3 bases; J trimming: 4 bases; junction bases outside the gene matches: 8. Germline values: CDR1 LGHDT, CDR2 YNNKEL (reference sequence). This CDR3 comprises 16 residues. The CDR3 DNA is TGTGCCAGCAGCCATTCGAGCGGGGGGGCCAGAGAGACCCAGTACTTC. Its translation: CASSHSSGGARETQYF.

The chain uses TRBV6-2 or TRBV6-3 and TRBJ1-1; possible D gene TRBD1, 5 bases. CDR1 MNHEY and CDR2 SVGEGT come from the germline V gene. Trimming removed 4 bases at V and 7 bases at J, with 19 bases between. CDR3 length equals 15 residues. CDR3 nucleotide sequence: TGTGCCAGCAGTTTGCAGGGACTAATGGGGGGTGAAGCTTTCTTT. Its translation: CASSLQGLMGGEAFF.

J is TRBJ1-2 and V is TRBV4-1; 7 nucleotides line up with TRBD1. This CDR3 has 18 residues. The V gene end was trimmed by 1 base and the J gene end by 4 bases; junction bases not matched to a gene: 15. In germline, CDR1 is MGHRA, CDR2 YSYEKL. The CDR3 nucleotides are TGCGCCAGCAGCCAAGGGAACTCTGGGACAGCAATATTCTATGGCTACACCTTC. Residues: CASSQGNSGTAIFYGYTF.

The CDR3 DNA reads TGTGCCAGCAGCCCCCGTCGGGGTGGGGTGAACACTGAAGCTTTCTTT. Protein sequence: CASSPRRGGVNTEAFF. The chain joins TRBV11-2 to TRBJ1-1, with unresolved D. This CDR3 comprises 16 residues. The germline V gene has CDR1 SGHAT and CDR2 FQNNGV. The V end lost 5 bases, the J end lost 0 bases, and 16 bases lay between the germline ends.

The chain recombines TRBV7-2 with TRBJ2-3; 10 bases match TRBD1. CDR3 length: 16 residues. CDR1 and CDR2 (germline): SGHTA, FQGNSA. V lost 3 bases and J lost 4; bases outside the gene matches: 7. The CDR3 DNA sequence: TGTGCCAGCAGCTTTGCGGGACAGGGGTTTTCAGATACGCAGTATTTT. This encodes CASSFAGQGFSDTQYF. Combining the CDR3 with reference TRBV7-2 and TRBJ2-3 gives the whole variable domain GAGVSQSPSNKVTEKGKDVELRCDPISGHTALYWYRQSLGQGLEFLIYFQGNSAPDKSGLPSDRFSAERTGGSVSTLTIQRTQQEDSAVYLCASSFAGQGFSDTQYFGPGTRLTVL.

The rearrangement links TRBV7-9 to TRBJ1-4; perhaps TRBD1 as D (5 bases). Germline V gives CDR1 SEHNR, CDR2 FQNEAQ (reference sequence). CDR3 length: 15 residues. Trimming shortened V by 5 bases and J by 3 bases, and 13 bases separated the two germline ends. The CDR3 is CASSQGIGANEKLFF. Here the CDR3 DNA reads TGTGCCAGCAGCCAAGGGATAGGGGCTAATGAAAAACTGTTTTTT.

This rearrangement joins TRBV5-1 to TRBJ1-1; no definite D call. In germline, CDR1 is SGHRS, CDR2 YFSETQ. The CDR3 is made up of 15 amino acids. Trimming removed 4 bases at V and 3 bases at J, with 16 bases between. CDR3 residues: CASSPRIGWDTEAFF. Here the CDR3 DNA reads TGCGCCAGCAGCCCCCGAATTGGTTGGGACACTGAAGCTTTCTTT.

The V gene is TRBV14, the J gene TRBJ1-1, with a weak D call TRBD1 (6 bases). Germline V lookup: CDR1 SGHDN, CDR2 FVKESK. V lost 4 bases to trimming and J lost 1 base, with 10 bases between them. This CDR3 comprises 14 residues. This CDR3 reads CASSLRGGNTEAFF. DNA of the CDR3: TGTGCCAGCAGCCTTCGAGGGGGGAACACTGAAGCTTTCTTT.

V gene TRBV5-1 combines with J gene TRBJ1-1; D unresolved. The germline CDR1 and CDR2 sequences are SGHRS and YFSETQ. The CDR3 sequence is 13 residues long. Trimming cost V 2 bases and J 8 bases, with 13 bases left between them. CDR3 loop: CASSLEWKEEAFF. For the CDR3, the DNA is TGCGCCAGCAGCTTAGAATGGAAAGAGGAAGCTTTCTTT.

The rearrangement joins TRBV12-3 or TRBV12-4 to TRBJ1-1; D unresolved. This CDR3 region has 13 residues. The V gene lost 2 bases and the J gene lost 8 bases, with 12 bases spanning the gap. The CDR3 nucleotides are TGTGCCAGCAGTTTACGCAGAGAGAGAGAAGCTTTCTTT. Amino acids: CASSLRREREAFF.

The chain recombines TRBV11-3 with TRBJ2-1, with D possibly TRBD2 on 7 matching bases. There are 15 residues in the CDR3. The germline CDR1 and CDR2 sequences are SGHNT and YENEEA. Trimming took 2 bases from V and 2 from J, leaving 10 bases between them. CDR3: CASSLRGGPYNEQFF. CDR3 sequence (DNA): TGTGCCAGCAGCTTACGCGGGGGCCCCTACAATGAGCAGTTCTTC.

The genes are TRBV19 and TRBJ2-2, with a tentative D call TRBD1 (6 bases). Trimming shortened V by 6 bases and J by 7 bases, and 18 bases separated the two germline ends. CDR1 is LNHDA and CDR2 is SQIVND in the germline V gene (reference sequence). The CDR3 loop spans 15 amino acids. Written as DNA, the CDR3 is TGTGCCAGTAGGATATTGGGCGAACAGGGCGGGGAGCTGTTTTTT. Its translation: CASRILGEQGGELFF.

This clone was counted ten times or more. The chain has TRBV12-3 or TRBV12-4 and TRBJ1-1, with a weak D call TRBD1 (6 bases). Trimming cost V 6 bases and J 4 bases, with 12 bases left between them. The CDR3 sequence is 13 residues long. The chain's CDR3 is CASRGQRLTEAFF. The CDR3 DNA is TGTGCCAGCAGAGGACAGAGACTCACTGAAGCTTTCTTT.

CDR3 loop: CASSQDESQFYEQYF. DNA of the CDR3: TGTGCCAGCAGCCAAGATGAATCGCAGTTCTACGAGCAGTACTTC. J is TRBJ2-7 and V is TRBV4-2, with unresolved D. The CDR3 covers 15 residues. V lost 0 bases to trimming and J lost 3 bases, with 12 bases between them. From germline, CDR1 is LGHNA and CDR2 YNFKEQ.

The gene calls are TRBV19 and TRBJ1-1; D may be TRBD1 (5 bases). Deletions cut 1 base from V and 3 bases from J, with 12 bases between. The CDR3 has 15 residues. CDR1 is LNHDA and CDR2 is SQIVND in the germline V gene (reference sequence). The CDR3 is CASSIAGDGDTEAFF. The CDR3 bases are TGTGCCAGTAGTATAGCGGGGGATGGCGACACTGAAGCTTTCTTT.

This clone was counted a few times. The chain couples TRBV18 to TRBJ1-1, with TRBD1 matching 8 bases. J lost 0 bases, V lost 1 base, and 1 base had no gene match. Germline V CDR1 and CDR2: KGHSH, LQKENI. The CDR3 runs to 15 residues. The chain's CDR3 is CASSPLGQVNTEAFF. In nucleotides, the CDR3 is TGTGCCAGCTCACCACTGGGACAGGTGAACACTGAAGCTTTCTTT.

The chain joins TRBV19 to TRBJ1-6; D unclear. The V gene lost 0 bases and the J gene lost 13 bases, with 13 bases spanning the gap. The CDR3 covers 14 residues. Germline CDR1 and CDR2: LNHDA and SQIVND (reference sequence). In DNA, the CDR3 is TGTGCCAGTAGTATAGATCTCAGCCGGTTCCCCCTCCACTTT. Protein product: CASSIDLSRFPLHF.

The chain uses TRBV7-2 and TRBJ2-1; D might be TRBD1 (6 bases). This CDR3 has 14 residues. V lost 5 bases and J lost 4, with 12 bases in between. The germline V gene has CDR1 SGHTA and CDR2 FQGNSA. The CDR3 DNA sequence: TGTGCCAGCAGCCCTGGACAGAAATACAATGAGCAGTTCTTC. Its protein product is CASSPGQKYNEQFF. Drawing the rest from reference TRBV7-2 and TRBJ2-1, the complete variable domain is GAGVSQSPSNKVTEKGKDVELRCDPISGHTALYWYRQSLGQGLEFLIYFQGNSAPDKSGLPSDRFSAERTGGSVSTLTIQRTQQEDSAVYLCASSPGQKYNEQFFGPGTRLTVL.